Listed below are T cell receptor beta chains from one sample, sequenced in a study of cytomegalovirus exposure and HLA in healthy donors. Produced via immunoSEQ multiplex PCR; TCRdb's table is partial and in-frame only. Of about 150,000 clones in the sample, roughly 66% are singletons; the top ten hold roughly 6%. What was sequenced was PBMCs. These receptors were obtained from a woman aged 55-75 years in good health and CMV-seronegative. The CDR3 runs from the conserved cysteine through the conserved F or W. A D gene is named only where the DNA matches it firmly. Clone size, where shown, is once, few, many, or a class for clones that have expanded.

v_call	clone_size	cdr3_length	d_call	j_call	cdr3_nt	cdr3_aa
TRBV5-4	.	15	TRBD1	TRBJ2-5	TGTGCCAGCAGCTTGGAGGGGGCTAGCTGGGAGACCCAGTACTTC	CASSLEGASWETQYF
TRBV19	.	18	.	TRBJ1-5	TGTGCCAGTAGTTCTCGGGACACGGCCTCTTATAGCAATCAGCCCCAGCATTTT	CASSSRDTASYSNQPQHF
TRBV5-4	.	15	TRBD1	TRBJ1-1	TGTGCCAGCAGCTTGGGGGTGACAGGGACGGCTGAAGCTTTCTTT	CASSLGVTGTAEAFF
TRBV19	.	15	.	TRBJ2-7	TGTGCCAGTAGTATAGGGCGGGTCCGTATTTACGAGCAGTACTTC	CASSIGRVRIYEQYF
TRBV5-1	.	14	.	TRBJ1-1	TGCGCCAGCAGCCCGCCCAACTGGAACACTGAAGCTTTCTTT	CASSPPNWNTEAFF
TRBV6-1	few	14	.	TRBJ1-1	TGTGCCAGCACCAAACCTGGGGCGAACACTGAAGCTTTCTTT	CASTKPGANTEAFF
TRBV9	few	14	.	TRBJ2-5	TGTGCCAGCAGCAGAGGGGACTCCCAAGAGACCCAGTACTTC	CASSRGDSQETQYF
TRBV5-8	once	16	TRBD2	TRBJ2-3	TGTGCCAGCAGCTCGTCTAGCGGGAGGTCCACAGATACGCAGTATTTT	CASSSSSGRSTDTQYF
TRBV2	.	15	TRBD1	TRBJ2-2	TGTGCCAGCAGTCCTCAGGGGGCTGGCACCGGGGAGCTGTTTTTT	CASSPQGAGTGELFF
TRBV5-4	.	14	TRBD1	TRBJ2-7	TGTGCCAGCAGTCCGGGACAGGGGTCCTACGAGCAGTACTTC	CASSPGQGSYEQYF
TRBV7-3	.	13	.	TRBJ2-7	TGTGCCAGCAGCCCCAGGGGCTCCTACGAGCAGTACTTC	CASSPRGSYEQYF
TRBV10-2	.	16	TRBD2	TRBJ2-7	TGCGCCAGCAGGAGGACTAGCGGGGCCAGCTTCTACGAGCAGTACTTC	CASRRTSGASFYEQYF
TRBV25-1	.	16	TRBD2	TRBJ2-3	TGTGCCAGCAGTGAAACTAGCGGGGCCTACACAGATACGCAGTATTTT	CASSETSGAYTDTQYF
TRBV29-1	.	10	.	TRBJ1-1	TGCAGCGTTGTTCTAGCTGAAGCTTTCTTT	CSVVLAEAFF
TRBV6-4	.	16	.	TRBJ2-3	TGTGCCAGCAGTGACTCGATATCACCGGGTTCCGATACGCAGTATTTT	CASSDSISPGSDTQYF
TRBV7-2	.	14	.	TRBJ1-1	TGTGCCAGCAGCTCCCGAGATTTGAACACTGAAGCTTTCTTT	CASSSRDLNTEAFF